This entry lists 8 T cell receptor beta chains sequenced from one sample in a study of cytomegalovirus exposure and HLA in healthy donors. The primer mix had 60 Vbeta and 13 Jbeta primers. The table came from immunoSEQ multiplex PCR; TCRdb's copy has only in-frame clones and leaves some out. Its table records about 160,000 clones. Sequencing was performed on PBMCs. The receptors were gathered from a man aged 30 to 45 in good health and CMV-seronegative.

The chain's CDR3 is CASSLAPGEPQHF. DNA for the CDR3: TGTGCCAGCAGCTTAGCCCCGGGGGAGCCCCAGCATTTT. This chain uses TRBV7-9 with TRBJ1-5, with D tentatively TRBD1 (5 bases). Trimming stripped 0 bases from V and 8 bases from J, with 8 bases between. This CDR3 spans 13 amino acids. Germline V CDR1 and CDR2: SEHNR, FQNEAQ (reference sequence).

V usage is TRBV27 and J usage is TRBJ2-1; weak D call: TRBD2 (6 bases). The V and J ends lost 3 bases and 5 bases respectively, with 11 bases between them. The CDR3 extends over 14 amino acids. Germline V CDR1 and CDR2: MNHEY, SMNVEV (reference sequence). The CDR3 DNA follows: TGTGCCAGCAGTTTCGGTAGGAGGGACAATGAGCAGTTCTTC. It encodes CASSFGRRDNEQFF.

The J gene is TRBJ2-2, the V gene TRBV10-2; 8 bases fit TRBD1. Germline V gene data show CDR1 as WSHSY and CDR2 as SAAADI. With V trimmed by 6 bases and J by 5 bases, 5 bases remained unmatched. The CDR3 is 14 amino acids. CDR3 protein: CASRGDRRTGELFF. The CDR3 DNA reads TGCGCCAGCAGAGGGGACAGGAGGACCGGGGAGCTGTTTTTT.

The CDR3 loop reads CASSERVNTEAFF. CDR3 bases: TGTGCCAGCAGTGAGAGGGTGAACACTGAAGCTTTCTTT. The chain is built from TRBV6-4 and TRBJ1-1, with no clear D. CDR1 and CDR2 from the germline V gene are MRHNA and SNTAGT. The CDR3 has 13 amino acids. Between the trimmed V and J ends, which lost 3 bases and 0 bases, there was a span of 5 bases.

The rearrangement uses TRBV5-1 and TRBJ2-3, with TRBD2 matching 10 bases. Losses at the gene ends were 4 bases for V and 14 bases for J; bases not matched to a gene: 22. Per germline, CDR1 SGHRS and CDR2 YFSETQ. CDR3 length equals 17 residues. The CDR3 DNA is TGCGCCAGCAGCCCCCAACCCCCGAGGTCTAGCGGGAGTCCTCTGTATTTT. It is translated as CASSPQPPRSSGSPLYF.

The chain links TRBV28 to TRBJ1-4; the D is unclear. CDR3 length equals 14 residues. Trimming cost V 6 bases and J 4 bases, with 12 bases left between them. Germline V CDR1 and CDR2: MDHEN, SYDVKM. The CDR3 protein is CASSSLTVNEKLFF. Here the CDR3 DNA reads TGTGCCAGCAGCTCCTTAACAGTTAATGAAAAACTGTTTTTT.

The CDR3 DNA reads TGTGCCAGCAGTGAAAGCCTAGAAATCGCTGAGCAGTTCTTC. Its translation is CASSESLEIAEQFF. This sequence joins TRBV2 and TRBJ2-1, with D hard to call. The CDR3 is 14 residues long. CDR1 and CDR2 from the germline V gene are SNHLY and FYNNEI. Trimming pared 2 bases from V and 9 bases from J, leaving 14 bases between.

The gene calls are TRBV19 and TRBJ1-1; D possibly corresponds to TRBD1 (5 bases). This CDR3 has 13 amino acids. The germline CDR1 and CDR2 sequences are LNHDA and SQIVND (reference sequence). V lost 6 bases and J 13 bases, leaving 21 bases between the germline ends. In DNA, the CDR3 is TGTGCCAGTAGCTCCGGGAGGGTTGGGGGGGGTTTCTTT. Encoded protein: CASSSGRVGGGFF.